This entry lists 9 T cell receptor beta chains sequenced from one sample in a study of blood T cell repertoires in COVID-19 (dated by TCRdb to 2018 to 2020). The protocol used for the library was the immunoSEQ multiplex PCR assay. Drawn from immuneACCESS, this table holds only the in-frame rearrangements with V and J called that TCRdb kept. Clones are partly lost; checked studies trace under half to an unresolved V gene and leave the rest unexplained. The sample profile shows tens of thousands of clones; roughly 77% of them were found once. Roughly 0.83% of the sample rests with the top ten. Source material: peripheral blood. The receptors stem from a woman aged 70 to 79 with acute or convalescent COVID-19.

The V gene is TRBV5-6, the J gene TRBJ2-5, with D tentatively TRBD1 (6 bases). V lost 4 bases to trimming and J lost 2 bases, with 15 bases between them. This CDR3 comprises 15 residues. Looked up from germline, CDR1 is SGHDT and CDR2 is YYEEEE. This CDR3 reads CASSPRLRGQETQYF. DNA of the CDR3: TGTGCCAGCAGCCCGCGTCTCAGGGGACAAGAGACCCAGTACTTC.

This clone has only one observation. The CDR3 nucleotides read TGTGCCAGCAGTGAAGCGTTGACAGTCGGCTATGGCTACACCTTC. Translating it yields CASSEALTVGYGYTF. This chain connects TRBV6-1 to TRBJ1-2; TRBD1 might be the D (5 bases). The CDR3 is 15 amino acids. In germline, CDR1 is MNHNS, CDR2 SASEGT. Trimming took 0 bases from V and 4 from J, leaving 12 bases between them.

The rearrangement links TRBV5-1 to TRBJ2-1; the match to TRBD2 covers 8 bases. J was trimmed by 4 bases and V by 5 bases; bases with no gene match: 8. In germline, CDR1 is SGHRS, CDR2 YFSETQ. This CDR3 has 15 amino acids. In DNA, the CDR3 is TGCGCCAGCAGGTCCGGGGGGGCCCGTTACAATGAGCAGTTCTTC. Its translation: CASRSGGARYNEQFF.

This sequence joins TRBV7-8 and TRBJ2-2; 7 bases agree with TRBD1. The CDR3 is 15 residues long. Germline CDR1 reads SGHVS; CDR2 reads FQNEAQ. The ends lost 1 base at V and 3 bases at J; junction bases unmatched: 2. CDR3 sequence reads: CASSLGQGDTGELFF. Written as DNA, the CDR3 is TGTGCCAGCAGCTTAGGGCAGGGGGACACCGGGGAGCTGTTTTTT.

The chain carries TRBV5-1 and TRBJ2-3, with D perhaps TRBD2 (6 bases). V was pared by 4 bases and J by 3 bases, with 18 bases between. CDR1 is SGHRS, CDR2 YFSETQ, per germline. The CDR3 is made up of 16 amino acids. CDR3 loop: CASSIDRREITDTQYF. CDR3 DNA: TGCGCCAGCAGCATCGATCGGCGGGAAATAACAGATACGCAGTATTTT.

The J gene is TRBJ1-1, the V gene TRBV5-8; D uncertain. CDR1 and CDR2 (germline): SGHTS, YDEGEE. The CDR3 contains 12 residues. V lost 4 bases and J 8 bases, leaving 12 bases between the germline ends. The CDR3 bases are TGTGCCAGCAGCCGGGAGGCGGGAGAAGCTTTCTTT. Its protein is CASSREAGEAFF.

This clone has only a few counts. The chain couples TRBV20-1 to TRBJ1-1; unclear D gene. Between the trimmed V and J ends, which lost 3 bases and 0 bases, there was a span of 8 bases. The CDR3 has 13 amino acids. From germline, CDR1 is DFQATT and CDR2 SNEGSKA (reference sequence). The CDR3 reads CSASLSMNTEAFF. The CDR3 DNA follows: TGCAGTGCTAGTCTCAGTATGAACACTGAAGCTTTCTTT.

V usage is TRBV19 and J usage is TRBJ2-3; perhaps TRBD2 as D (7 bases). Germline V lookup: CDR1 LNHDA, CDR2 SQIVND (reference sequence). With 3 bases removed from V and 2 bases from J, the gap between germline ends came to 24 bases. The CDR3 is 19 residues long. The CDR3 spells CASSMGGGLRAGSTDTQYF. DNA of the CDR3: TGTGCCAGTAGTATGGGCGGGGGCTTGAGGGCAGGATCCACAGATACGCAGTATTTT.

The chain has TRBV2 and TRBJ2-1; D gene unclear. Trimming removed 4 bases from V and 0 bases from J, with 16 bases in between. Germline V lookup: CDR1 SNHLY, CDR2 FYNNEI. The CDR3 has 17 amino acids. The CDR3 loop reads CASSVGWPPSSYNEQFF. The CDR3 region has the DNA TGTGCCAGCAGTGTCGGGTGGCCACCGAGCTCCTACAATGAGCAGTTCTTC.